The 7 T cell receptor beta chains presented below share a single source sample, sequenced in a study of CD8 T cells in Susac syndrome. It was with random hexamers that roughly 0.45 to 1 ug RNA was reverse transcribed. TCRdb re-analysed the immunoSEQ multiplex PCR reads in MiXCR, keeping a single row per CDR3 protein. The top ten clones hold approximately 0.098% of a sample with 150,000 to 200,000 distinct CDR3 sequences, under 95% of them seen once. The sequenced sample was CD4+ T cells from PBMCs. The receptors here all came from a human donor in good health.

The chain uses TRBV20-1 and TRBJ2-3; TRBD2 agrees at 12 bases. CDR1 and CDR2 (germline): DFQATT, SNEGSKA (reference sequence). This CDR3 has 17 residues. V lost 5 bases and J lost 0; bases outside the gene matches: 9. Here the CDR3 DNA reads TGCAGTGCTGCCCCTAGCGGGGGGGGTCTGAGCACAGATACGCAGTATTTT. Encoded protein: CSAAPSGGGLSTDTQYF.

This clonotype is a singleton in its sample. The chain combines TRBV4-2 with TRBJ1-2; no clear D. V lost 1 base and J 2 bases, leaving 14 bases between the germline ends. CDR1 is LGHNA, CDR2 YNFKEQ, per germline. The CDR3 runs 16 residues. CDR3 sequence reads: CASSQGTEWSNYGYTF. The CDR3 bases are TGTGCCAGCAGCCAAGGTACAGAGTGGTCCAACTATGGCTACACCTTC.

This chain uses TRBV4-2 with TRBJ1-4; the D is unclear. The CDR3 is made up of 17 amino acids. The germline CDR1 and CDR2 sequences are LGHNA and YNFKEQ. V shed 1 base and J shed 4 bases, with 16 bases lying between them. The CDR3 bases are TGTGCCAGCAGCCAAGTAGGTCAAGGGTCCCTTAATGAAAAACTGTTTTTT. Its protein is CASSQVGQGSLNEKLFF.

The genes are TRBV29-1 and TRBJ2-5; possible D gene TRBD1, 5 bases. This CDR3 spans 13 amino acids. The V end lost 3 bases, the J end lost 1 base, and 9 bases lay between the germline ends. Per germline, CDR1 SQVTM and CDR2 ANQGSEA. The CDR3 region has the DNA TGCAGCGTTGACTTGACAGTCCAAGAGACCCAGTACTTC. It is translated as CSVDLTVQETQYF.

The chain has TRBV4-2 and TRBJ2-1, with a weak D call TRBD1 (5 bases). The germline V gene has CDR1 LGHNA and CDR2 YNFKEQ. V lost 4 bases to trimming and J lost 4 bases, with 17 bases between them. There are 16 residues in the CDR3. This CDR3 reads CASSLGRGAGYNEQFF. The CDR3 coding sequence is TGTGCCAGCAGCCTCGGCAGAGGCGCAGGGTACAATGAGCAGTTCTTC.

The chain carries TRBV5-1 and TRBJ2-3, with D unresolved. In germline, CDR1 is SGHRS, CDR2 YFSETQ. V shed 0 bases and J shed 5 bases, with 1 base lying between them. The CDR3 contains 11 residues. CDR3 sequence: CASSLVDTQYF. In DNA, the CDR3 is TGCGCCAGCAGCTTGGTAGATACGCAGTATTTT. Looking up the rest from reference TRBV5-1 and TRBJ2-3 gives the full variable domain: KAGVTQTPRYLIKTRGQQVTLSCSPISGHRSVSWYQQTPGQGLQFLFEYFSETQRNKGNFPGRFSGRQFSNSRSEMNVSTLELGDSALYLCASSLVDTQYFGPGTRLTVL.

The CDR3 coding sequence is TGTGCCAGCAGTGACCGCGAGGCAACAGCTTTCTTT. Residues: CASSDREATAFF. The rearrangement joins TRBV6-5 to TRBJ1-1; D remains unclear. Per germline, CDR1 MNHEY and CDR2 SVGAGI. The CDR3 has 12 residues. V was pared by 5 bases and J by 10 bases, with 14 bases between.